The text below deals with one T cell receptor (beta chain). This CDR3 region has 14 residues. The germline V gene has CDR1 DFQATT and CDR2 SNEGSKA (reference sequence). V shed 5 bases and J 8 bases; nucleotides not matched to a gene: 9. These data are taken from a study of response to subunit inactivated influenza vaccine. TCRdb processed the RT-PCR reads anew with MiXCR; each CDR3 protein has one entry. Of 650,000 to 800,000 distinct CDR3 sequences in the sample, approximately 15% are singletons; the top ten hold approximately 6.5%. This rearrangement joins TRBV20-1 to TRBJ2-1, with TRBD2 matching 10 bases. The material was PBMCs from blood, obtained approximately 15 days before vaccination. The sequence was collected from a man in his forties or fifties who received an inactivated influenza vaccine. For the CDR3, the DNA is TGCAGTGCTCTCCAGCGGGGGGGCAGCGATGAGCAGTTCTTC. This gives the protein CSALQRGGSDEQFF.